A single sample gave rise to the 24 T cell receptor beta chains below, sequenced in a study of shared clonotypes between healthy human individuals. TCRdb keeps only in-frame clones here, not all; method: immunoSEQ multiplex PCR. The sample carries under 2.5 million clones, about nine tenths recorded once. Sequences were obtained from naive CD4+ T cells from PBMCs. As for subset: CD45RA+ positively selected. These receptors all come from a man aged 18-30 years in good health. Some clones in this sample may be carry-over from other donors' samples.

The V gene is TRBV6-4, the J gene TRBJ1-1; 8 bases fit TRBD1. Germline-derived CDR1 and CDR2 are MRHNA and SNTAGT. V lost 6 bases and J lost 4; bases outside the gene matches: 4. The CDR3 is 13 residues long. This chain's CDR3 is CASSRTGSTEAFF. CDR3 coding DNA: TGTGCCAGCAGCCGGACAGGGTCCACTGAAGCTTTCTTT.

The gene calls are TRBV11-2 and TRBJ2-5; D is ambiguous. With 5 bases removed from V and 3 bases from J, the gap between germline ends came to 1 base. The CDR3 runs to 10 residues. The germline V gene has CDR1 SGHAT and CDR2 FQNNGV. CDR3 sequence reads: CASSKETQYF. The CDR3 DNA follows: TGTGCCAGCAGCAAAGAGACCCAGTACTTC.

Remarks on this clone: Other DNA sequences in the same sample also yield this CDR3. CDR3: CASSSYYEQYF. For the CDR3, the DNA is TGTGCCAGCAGCTCTTACTACGAGCAGTACTTC. The chain uses TRBV7-2 and TRBJ2-7; no firm D call. Germline V gives CDR1 SGHTA, CDR2 FQGNSA. With 4 bases removed from V and 3 bases from J, the gap between germline ends came to 4 bases. The CDR3 runs to 11 residues. The whole variable domain, filled in from reference TRBV7-2 and TRBJ2-7, reads GAGVSQSPSNKVTEKGKDVELRCDPISGHTALYWYRQSLGQGLEFLIYFQGNSAPDKSGLPSDRFSAERTGGSVSTLTIQRTQQEDSAVYLCASSSYYEQYFGPGTRLTVT.

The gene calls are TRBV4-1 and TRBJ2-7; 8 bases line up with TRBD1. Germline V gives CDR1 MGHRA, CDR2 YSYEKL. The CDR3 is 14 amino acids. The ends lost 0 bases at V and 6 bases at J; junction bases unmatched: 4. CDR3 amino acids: CASSQEAGGGEQYF. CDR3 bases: TGCGCCAGCAGCCAAGAGGCAGGGGGCGGCGAGCAGTACTTC.

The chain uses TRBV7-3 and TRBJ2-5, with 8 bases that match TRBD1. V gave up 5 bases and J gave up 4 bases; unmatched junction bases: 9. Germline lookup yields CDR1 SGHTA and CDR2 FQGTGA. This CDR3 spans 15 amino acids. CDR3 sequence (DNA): TGTGCCAGCAGCCCGGGACAGGTGACTCGAGAGACCCAGTACTTC. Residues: CASSPGQVTRETQYF.

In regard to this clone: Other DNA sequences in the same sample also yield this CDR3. CDR3 bases: TGTGCCAGCAGTGACAGGGTTGGGGAGCTGTTTTTT. It specifies CASSDRVGELFF. The chain carries TRBV6-1 and TRBJ2-2; weak D call: TRBD1 (5 bases). Germline V gives CDR1 MNHNS, CDR2 SASEGT. Trimming shortened V by 3 bases and J by 8 bases, and 7 bases separated the two germline ends. This CDR3 spans 12 amino acids.

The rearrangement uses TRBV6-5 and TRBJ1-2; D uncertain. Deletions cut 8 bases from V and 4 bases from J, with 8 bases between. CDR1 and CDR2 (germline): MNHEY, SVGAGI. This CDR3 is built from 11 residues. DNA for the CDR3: TGTGCCAGCTCGATGGGCTATGGCTACACCTTC. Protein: CASSMGYGYTF.

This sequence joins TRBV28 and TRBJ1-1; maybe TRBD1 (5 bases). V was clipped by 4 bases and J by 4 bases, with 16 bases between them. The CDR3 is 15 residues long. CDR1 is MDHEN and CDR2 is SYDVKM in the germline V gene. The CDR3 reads CASSSPGGALTEAFF. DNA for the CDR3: TGTGCCAGCAGTTCCCCGGGGGGAGCCCTCACTGAAGCTTTCTTT.

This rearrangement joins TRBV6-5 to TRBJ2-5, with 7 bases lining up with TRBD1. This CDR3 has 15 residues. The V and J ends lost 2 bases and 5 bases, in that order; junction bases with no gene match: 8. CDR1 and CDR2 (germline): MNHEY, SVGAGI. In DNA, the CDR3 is TGTGCCAGCAGTTACACAACAGGGGTGCGGGAGACCCAGTACTTC. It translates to CASSYTTGVRETQYF.

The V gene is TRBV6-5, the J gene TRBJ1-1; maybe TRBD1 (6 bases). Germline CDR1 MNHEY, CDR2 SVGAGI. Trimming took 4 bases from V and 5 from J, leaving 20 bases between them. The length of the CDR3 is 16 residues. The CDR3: CASSSTPGGAGTEAFF. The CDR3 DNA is TGTGCCAGCAGTTCCACCCCTGGGGGGGCCGGGACTGAAGCTTTCTTT.

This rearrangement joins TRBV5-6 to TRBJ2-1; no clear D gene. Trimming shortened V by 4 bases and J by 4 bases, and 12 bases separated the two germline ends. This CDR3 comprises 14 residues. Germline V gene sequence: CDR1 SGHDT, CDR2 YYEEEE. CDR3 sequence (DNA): TGTGCCAGCAGCGACAAGAGCAAGTACAATGAGCAGTTCTTC. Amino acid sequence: CASSDKSKYNEQFF.

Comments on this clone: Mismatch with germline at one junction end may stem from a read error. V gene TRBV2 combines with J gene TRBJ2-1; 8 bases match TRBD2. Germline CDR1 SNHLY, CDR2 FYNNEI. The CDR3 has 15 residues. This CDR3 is CASSQAGEARGEQFF. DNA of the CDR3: TGTGCCAGCAGTCAAGCGGGAGAGGCCAGGGGTGAGCAGTTCTTC.

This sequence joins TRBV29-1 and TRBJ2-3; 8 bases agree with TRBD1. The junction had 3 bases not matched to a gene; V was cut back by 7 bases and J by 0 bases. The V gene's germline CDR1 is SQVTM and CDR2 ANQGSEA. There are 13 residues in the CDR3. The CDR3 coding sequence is TGCAGCGCCTGGACAGGGAGCACAGATACGCAGTATTTT. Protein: CSAWTGSTDTQYF.

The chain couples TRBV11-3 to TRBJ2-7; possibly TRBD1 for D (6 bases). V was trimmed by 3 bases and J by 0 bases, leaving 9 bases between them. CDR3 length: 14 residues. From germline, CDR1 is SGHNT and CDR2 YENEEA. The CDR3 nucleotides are TGTGCCAGCAGCTTCAGGGGCGGCTCCTACGAGCAGTACTTC. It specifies CASSFRGGSYEQYF.

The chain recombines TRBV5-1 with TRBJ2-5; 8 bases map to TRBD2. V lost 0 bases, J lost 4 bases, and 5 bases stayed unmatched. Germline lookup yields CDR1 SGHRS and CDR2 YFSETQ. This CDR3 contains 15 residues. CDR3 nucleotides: TGCGCCAGCAGCTTGGCCGGGACTAGTCGAGAGACCCAGTACTTC. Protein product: CASSLAGTSRETQYF. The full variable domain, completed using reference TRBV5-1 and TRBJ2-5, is KAGVTQTPRYLIKTRGQQVTLSCSPISGHRSVSWYQQTPGQGLQFLFEYFSETQRNKGNFPGRFSGRQFSNSRSEMNVSTLELGDSALYLCASSLAGTSRETQYFGPGTRLLVL.

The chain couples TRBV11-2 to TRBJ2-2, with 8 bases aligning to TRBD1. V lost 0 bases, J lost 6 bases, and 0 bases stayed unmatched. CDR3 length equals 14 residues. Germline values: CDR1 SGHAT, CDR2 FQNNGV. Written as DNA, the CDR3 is TGTGCCAGCAGCTTAGAACAGGGGGCCGGGGAGCTGTTTTTT. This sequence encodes CASSLEQGAGELFF.

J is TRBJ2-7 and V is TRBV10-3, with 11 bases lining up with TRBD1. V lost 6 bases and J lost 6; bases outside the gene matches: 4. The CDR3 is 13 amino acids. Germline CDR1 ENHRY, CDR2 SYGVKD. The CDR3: CAISRDRGVEQYF. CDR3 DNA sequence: TGTGCCATCAGCCGGGACAGGGGGGTCGAGCAGTACTTC.

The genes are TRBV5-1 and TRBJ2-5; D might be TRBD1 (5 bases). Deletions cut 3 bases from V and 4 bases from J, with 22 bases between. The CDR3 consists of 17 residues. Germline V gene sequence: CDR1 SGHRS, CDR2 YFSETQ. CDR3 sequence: CASSSALQVRVLETQYF. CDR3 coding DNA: TGCGCCAGCAGCTCCGCTTTACAGGTCAGGGTTTTAGAGACCCAGTACTTC.

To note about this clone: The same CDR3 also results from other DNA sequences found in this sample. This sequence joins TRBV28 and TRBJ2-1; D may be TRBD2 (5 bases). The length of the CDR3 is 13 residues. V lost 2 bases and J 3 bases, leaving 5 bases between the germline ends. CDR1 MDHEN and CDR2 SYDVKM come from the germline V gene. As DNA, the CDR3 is TGTGCCAGCAGTTTAGGGAGCTACAATGAGCAGTTCTTC. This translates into CASSLGSYNEQFF. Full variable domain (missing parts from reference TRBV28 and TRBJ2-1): DVKVTQSSRYLVKRTGEKVFLECVQDMDHENMFWYRQDPGLGLRLIYFSYDVKMKEKGDIPEGYSVSREKKERFSLILESASTNQTSMYLCASSLGSYNEQFFGPGTRLTVL.

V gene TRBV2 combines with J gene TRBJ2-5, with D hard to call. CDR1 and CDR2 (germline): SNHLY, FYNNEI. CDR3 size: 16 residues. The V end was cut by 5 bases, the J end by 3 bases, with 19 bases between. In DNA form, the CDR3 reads TGTGCCAGCAGTAAGACGGGCACATCCCGGAAAGAGACCCAGTACTTC. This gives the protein CASSKTGTSRKETQYF. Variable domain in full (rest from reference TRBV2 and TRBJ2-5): EPEVTQTPSHQVTQMGQEVILRCVPISNHLYFYWYRQILGQKVEFLVSFYNNEISEKSEIFDDQFSVERPDGSNFTLKIRSTKLEDSAMYFCASSKTGTSRKETQYFGPGTRLLVL.

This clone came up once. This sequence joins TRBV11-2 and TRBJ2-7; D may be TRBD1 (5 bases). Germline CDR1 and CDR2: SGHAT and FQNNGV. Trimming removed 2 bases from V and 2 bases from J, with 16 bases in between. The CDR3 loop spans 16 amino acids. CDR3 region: CASSLTGYSSTYEQYF. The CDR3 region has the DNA TGTGCCAGCAGCTTAACAGGCTACTCCTCAACCTACGAGCAGTACTTC.

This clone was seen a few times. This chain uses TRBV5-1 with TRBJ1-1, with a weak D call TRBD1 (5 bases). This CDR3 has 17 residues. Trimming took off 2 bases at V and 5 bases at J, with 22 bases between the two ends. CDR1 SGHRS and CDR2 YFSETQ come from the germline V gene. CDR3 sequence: CASSLGREPPTKTEAFF. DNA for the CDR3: TGCGCCAGCAGCTTAGGCAGGGAGCCCCCCACGAAGACTGAAGCTTTCTTT.

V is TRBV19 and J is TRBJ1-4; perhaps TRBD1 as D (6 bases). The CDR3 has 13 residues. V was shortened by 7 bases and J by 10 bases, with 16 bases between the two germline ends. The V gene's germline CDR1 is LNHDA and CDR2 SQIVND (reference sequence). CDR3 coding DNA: TGTGCCAGTAAGGACAGTTGGAAACGAAAACTGTTTTTT. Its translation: CASKDSWKRKLFF.

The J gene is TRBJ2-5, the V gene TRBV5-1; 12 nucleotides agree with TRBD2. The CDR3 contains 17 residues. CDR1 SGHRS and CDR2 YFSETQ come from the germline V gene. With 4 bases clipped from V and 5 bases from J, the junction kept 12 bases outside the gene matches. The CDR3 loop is CASSVALAGGGRETQYF. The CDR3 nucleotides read TGCGCCAGCAGCGTGGCACTAGCGGGAGGTGGGCGTGAGACCCAGTACTTC.